The clone carrying this T cell receptor (beta chain) was seen once. This sample was taken from a study of blood T cell repertoires in COVID-19. For the study at large: The analysed material was cDNA or gDNA that came from T cells, B-cell-depleted T cells, or PBMCs.

Germline V lookup: CDR1 MNHEY, CDR2 SVGAGI. V dropped 2 bases and J dropped 5 bases, with 15 bases sitting between them. The CDR3 contains 16 residues. Sequencing was performed with immunoSEQ multiplex PCR; in TCRdb, only in-frame clones are kept and a portion is missing. This table has approximately 83,000 clones, 77% appearing once. V is TRBV6-5 and J is TRBJ2-2; maybe TRBD2 (5 bases). The sequencing sample was made of peripheral blood. The receptor was derived from an elderly woman with acute or convalescent COVID-19. This CDR3 is CASSYSGSPVTGELFF. The CDR3 region has the DNA TGTGCCAGCAGTTACAGTGGGAGTCCCGTGACCGGGGAGCTGTTTTTT.